The 3 T cell receptor beta chains given below trace back to one sample, sequenced in a study of T cells expressing NK-cell markers. TCRdb reprocessed the 5' RACE reads, with one entry per CDR3 protein and no DNA. Its table lists about 460,000 distinct CDR3 sequences. Source material: blood T cells: a sorted CD56 or NKG2C T cell subset, CD4+ or CD8+ T cells, or bulk PBMC T cells (not recorded which). All receptors derive from a woman aged 50 to 60 in good health.

This chain joins TRBV6-1 and TRBJ2-1; without DNA, the TCRdb call of TRBD2 cannot be checked. This CDR3 is 14 amino acids long. Germline-derived CDR1 and CDR2 are MNHNS and SASEGT. The CDR3 region is CASRSSGSVHEQFF.

CDR3 sequence reads: CASSQGFHQPQHF. The rearrangement links TRBV6-2 or TRBV6-3 to TRBJ1-5; there is no DNA to check the TCRdb D call of TRBD1. Germline V gives CDR1 MNHEY, CDR2 SVGEGT. The CDR3 contains 13 residues.

The CDR3 spells CASSEIRGREQFF. This chain uses TRBV6-5 with TRBJ2-1; TCRdb's D gene call, TRBD1, goes unchecked for lack of DNA. This CDR3 has 13 amino acids. Per germline, CDR1 MNHEY and CDR2 SVGAGI.